The 7 T cell receptor beta chains reported below all come from one sample, sequenced in a study of cytomegalovirus exposure and HLA in healthy donors. 60 Vbeta and 13 Jbeta primers were used in PCR. Generated by immunoSEQ multiplex PCR, the TCRdb table keeps only in-frame clones and is missing some. The table includes roughly 100,000 clones, over 80% detected once. The specimen sequenced was PBMCs. The source is a man aged 30 to 39 in good health and CMV-seropositive.

The chain carries TRBV5-1 and TRBJ2-3; 7 bases fit TRBD2. The germline gives CDR1 SGHRS, CDR2 YFSETQ. This CDR3 is 14 amino acids long. J was trimmed by 2 bases and V by 3 bases; bases with no gene match: 3. The CDR3 nucleotides are TGCGCCAGCAGCTCGGGGACTATCACAGATACGCAGTATTTT. Translating it yields CASSSGTITDTQYF.

The rearrangement uses TRBV5-1 and TRBJ2-5; D is perhaps TRBD2 (6 bases). This CDR3 comprises 14 residues. CDR1 and CDR2 from the germline V gene are SGHRS and YFSETQ. The V end lost 0 bases, the J end lost 3 bases, and 9 bases lay between the germline ends. For the CDR3, the DNA is TGCGCCAGCAGCTTGGGCCCGGGGGAAGAGACCCAGTACTTC. Protein sequence: CASSLGPGEETQYF. The full variable domain, completed using reference TRBV5-1 and TRBJ2-5, is KAGVTQTPRYLIKTRGQQVTLSCSPISGHRSVSWYQQTPGQGLQFLFEYFSETQRNKGNFPGRFSGRQFSNSRSEMNVSTLELGDSALYLCASSLGPGEETQYFGPGTRLLVL.

The V and J genes are TRBV4-2 and TRBJ1-6; the D is unclear. V was shortened by 4 bases and J by 7 bases, with 14 bases between the two germline ends. CDR1 LGHNA and CDR2 YNFKEQ come from the germline V gene. CDR3 length equals 15 residues. The DNA of the CDR3 is TGTGCCAGCAGCCCACGGGTCCAGTCCAATTCACCCCTCCACTTT. Its translation: CASSPRVQSNSPLHF.

This rearrangement joins TRBV2 to TRBJ2-7, with 8 nucleotides matching TRBD2. V was pared by 2 bases and J by 7 bases, with 4 bases of the junction left unmatched. CDR1 is SNHLY, CDR2 FYNNEI, per germline. The CDR3 contains 13 residues. CDR3 sequence (DNA): TGTGCCAGCAGTGAAAGTGTAGCGGGAGAGCAGTACTTC. It encodes CASSESVAGEQYF.

The chain combines TRBV6-5 with TRBJ1-2; 7 positions match TRBD1. This CDR3 is 15 amino acids long. Germline CDR1 reads MNHEY; CDR2 reads SVGAGI. J was trimmed by 7 bases and V by 8 bases; bases with no gene match: 16. The chain's CDR3 is CASRRTGGFSSGYTF. CDR3 sequence (DNA): TGTGCCAGCCGCCGGACAGGAGGTTTTTCTAGTGGCTACACCTTC.

The chain combines TRBV27 with TRBJ1-3; tentatively, D is TRBD1 (6 bases). V was pared by 7 bases and J by 3 bases, with 16 bases between. CDR1 and CDR2 from the germline V gene are MNHEY and SMNVEV (reference sequence). The CDR3 has 15 residues. The CDR3 here is CASTARGGIGNTIYF. DNA for the CDR3: TGTGCCAGCACCGCGAGGGGGGGGATTGGAAACACCATATATTTT.

The gene calls are TRBV5-1 and TRBJ1-1; tentatively, D is TRBD1 (5 bases). Germline assignment: CDR1 SGHRS and CDR2 YFSETQ. CDR3 length equals 14 residues. V was clipped by 0 bases and J by 11 bases, with 17 bases between them. CDR3 in amino acids: CASSLAGQGEPAFF. The DNA for the CDR3 is TGCGCCAGCAGCTTGGCCGGGCAGGGTGAGCCGGCTTTCTTT.